This entry concerns a single TCR beta chain. This specimen comes from a study of blood T cell repertoires in COVID-19. The overall study: Whether acute or convalescent, the COVID-19 samples came from the United States, Italy and Spain. Sources were T cells, B-cell-depleted T cells, or PBMCs; the material itself was cDNA or gDNA.

J was trimmed by 7 bases and V by 8 bases; bases with no gene match: 3. This CDR3 has 12 amino acids. CDR1 and CDR2 from the germline V gene are GTSNPN and SVGIG (reference sequence). Methods used by the authors: Reference gene primer amplification gave estimated nucleated cell counts. Sequencing was performed with immunoSEQ multiplex PCR; in TCRdb, only in-frame clones are kept and a portion is missing. The V and J calls and clone size come from that table; D and trimming were worked out from the DNA. Here the sample spans around 60,000 clones, approximately 91% being singletons. The J gene is TRBJ2-1, the V gene TRBV30; 12 positions agree with TRBD2. The sequence was collected from a man over 45 with active COVID-19. The sequencing sample was made of peripheral blood. Here the CDR3 DNA reads TGTGCCGGCACTAGCGGGGGGAATGAGCAGTTCTTC. This codes for CAGTSGGNEQFF.